This is a list of T cell receptor beta chains from one sample in a study of blood T cell repertoires in COVID-19. Here immunoSEQ multiplex PCR was the method, and the copy in TCRdb shows in-frame clones only, minus some. In the table there are about 140,000 clones, 90% of which are singletons. The specimen was peripheral blood. The receptors come from a woman of 80 years or more with acute or convalescent COVID-19. Each CDR3 is given with its conserved first and last residue. The D gene is left open where the match is weak. Where a row states a size, it is once, few, many or the class of an expanded clone; other rows omit it.

d_gene | abundance | len | j_gene | v_gene | CDR3aa | CDR3nt
- | - | 16 | TRBJ2-3 | TRBV5-5 | CASSSGLLGEADTQYF | TGTGCCAGCAGCTCAGGCCTACTCGGCGAAGCAGATACGCAGTATTTT
- | - | 14 | TRBJ2-5 | TRBV2 | CASGGPPFQETQYF | TGTGCCAGCGGAGGACCCCCGTTCCAAGAGACCCAGTACTTC
- | - | 19 | TRBJ1-6 | TRBV21-1 | CASSKMDYGYSRDNSPLHF | TGTGCCAGCAGCAAAATGGACTACGGGTACTCACGGGATAATTCACCCCTCCACTTT
- | - | 12 | TRBJ2-7 | TRBV29-1 | CSVQQNLYEQYF | TGCAGCGTTCAACAGAACCTCTACGAGCAGTACTTC
- | - | 16 | TRBJ1-5 | TRBV6-6 | CASSYDQVDSNQPQHF | TGTGCCAGCAGTTACGATCAGGTCGATAGCAATCAGCCCCAGCATTTT
- | - | 14 | TRBJ2-1 | TRBV24-1 | CATSDAGRDNEQFF | TGTGCCACCAGTGATGCGGGACGGGACAATGAGCAGTTCTTC
TRBD2 | - | 16 | TRBJ2-1 | TRBV4-2 | CASSQAGGGVYNEQFF | TGTGCCAGCAGCCAAGCCGGCGGGGGGGTCTACAATGAGCAGTTCTTC
- | - | 16 | TRBJ1-3 | TRBV4-1 | CASSQTATGPGNTIYF | TGCGCCAGCAGCCAGACGGCTACAGGGCCCGGAAACACCATATATTTT
TRBD1 | - | 14 | TRBJ1-4 | TRBV5-1 | CASSSGTGLEKLFF | TGCGCCAGCAGCTCCGGGACAGGGTTAGAAAAACTGTTTTTT
- | - | 14 | TRBJ2-1 | TRBV7-9 | CASSLLVRYNEQFF | TGTGCCAGCAGCTTACTAGTAAGGTACAATGAGCAGTTCTTC
TRBD1 | once | 15 | TRBJ2-7 | TRBV5-1 | CASSFGAGTGGEQYF | TGCGCCAGCAGCTTTGGGGCCGGGACAGGGGGCGAGCAGTACTTC
- | - | 15 | TRBJ1-2 | TRBV6-5 | CASSYSYRENYGYTF | TGTGCCAGCAGTTACTCGTACCGGGAAAACTATGGCTACACCTTC
TRBD1 | - | 15 | TRBJ1-2 | TRBV5-1 | CASSATGGVSDGYTF | TGCGCCAGCAGCGCGACAGGGGGTGTCTCGGATGGCTACACCTTC
TRBD1 | few | 15 | TRBJ2-7 | TRBV9 | CASSVTGDVSYEQYF | TGTGCCAGCAGCGTAACAGGGGACGTCTCCTACGAGCAGTACTTC
- | - | 16 | TRBJ1-2 | TRBV5-1 | CASSLADLGGDYGYTF | TGCGCCAGCAGCTTGGCGGACCTAGGGGGGGACTATGGCTACACCTTC
- | - | 13 | TRBJ2-7 | TRBV3-1/TRBV3-2 | CASSHGFPYEQYF | TGTGCCAGCAGCCACGGGTTTCCCTACGAGCAGTACTTC
TRBD1 | - | 14 | TRBJ1-3 | TRBV30 | CAWSTGDSGNTIYF | TGTGCCTGGAGTACAGGGGACTCTGGAAACACCATATATTTT
- | - | 10 | TRBJ2-7 | TRBV29-1 | CSGGTDEQYF | TGCAGCGGCGGGACTGACGAGCAGTACTTC
- | - | 16 | TRBJ2-3 | TRBV5-6 | CASSPIAVSSTDTQYF | TGTGCCAGCAGCCCTATAGCGGTTTCTAGCACAGATACGCAGTATTTT
TRBD2 | - | 14 | TRBJ2-1 | TRBV6-5 | CASSTSGTYNEQFF | TGTGCCAGCAGTACTAGCGGGACTTACAATGAGCAGTTCTTC
- | - | 13 | TRBJ2-3 | TRBV19 | CASSVRWDTVPYF | TGTGCCAGTAGTGTTAGATGGGACACCGTCCCGTATTTT
- | - | 13 | TRBJ1-3 | TRBV30 | CAWSEGEWDTIYF | TGTGCCTGGAGTGAGGGGGAATGGGACACCATATATTTT
- | - | 16 | TRBJ1-2 | TRBV9 | CASTLGRQASNYGYTF | TGTGCCAGCACCTTAGGGAGGCAGGCATCTAACTATGGCTACACCTTC
TRBD2 | - | 14 | TRBJ2-5 | TRBV3-1/TRBV3-2 | CASSHSGGRETQYF | TGTGCCAGCAGCCATAGCGGGGGACGAGAGACCCAGTACTTC
- | - | 14 | TRBJ1-6 | TRBV10-3 | CAISPTGYNSPLHF | TGTGCCATCAGTCCTACAGGTTATAATTCACCCCTCCACTTT
- | few | 14 | TRBJ2-2 | TRBV7-2 | CASSTQRSTGELFF | TGTGCCAGCAGCACTCAGAGGTCCACCGGGGAGCTGTTTTTT
TRBD2 | - | 16 | TRBJ2-1 | TRBV6-2/TRBV6-3 | CASSYPRGGNRLEQFF | TGTGCCAGCAGTTATCCGCGGGGGGGCAATCGGCTTGAGCAGTTCTTC
- | once | 14 | TRBJ2-5 | TRBV30 | CASSQGTTAETQYF | TGTGCCAGCTCGCAGGGAACCACAGCCGAGACCCAGTACTTC
- | - | 18 | TRBJ1-2 | TRBV24-1 | CATSDATSGQGFDYGYTF | TGTGCCACCAGTGACGCTACCTCTGGGCAGGGATTTGACTATGGCTACACCTTC